This passage covers 25 T cell receptor beta chains from one sample sequenced in a study of blood T cell repertoires in COVID-19. Measured with immunoSEQ multiplex PCR; TCRdb has only the in-frame clones, and not every one. Seen here are 150,000 to 200,000 clones, over 80% observed once, and the top ten hold about 8.4%. The sample consisted of peripheral blood. The receptors were gathered from a woman between 70 and 85 years old with acute or convalescent COVID-19.

The CDR3 coding sequence is TGTGCCAGCAGCCCGACTAGCGGGAGGGCAAGTTCCCATTCCGGGGAGCTGTTTTTT. Its translation is CASSPTSGRASSHSGELFF. This chain uses TRBV7-2 with TRBJ2-2; 14 nucleotides match TRBD2. The CDR3 covers 19 residues. Germline V gene sequence: CDR1 SGHTA, CDR2 FQGNSA. Losses at the gene ends were 5 bases for V and 6 bases for J; bases not matched to a gene: 14. The whole variable domain, remainder taken from reference TRBV7-2 and TRBJ2-2, is GAGVSQSPSNKVTEKGKDVELRCDPISGHTALYWYRQSLGQGLEFLIYFQGNSAPDKSGLPSDRFSAERTGGSVSTLTIQRTQQEDSAVYLCASSPTSGRASSHSGELFFGEGSRLTVL.

V gene TRBV27 combines with J gene TRBJ2-7, with 7 bases fitting TRBD1. The CDR3 has 13 residues. CDR1 and CDR2 (germline): MNHEY, SMNVEV (reference sequence). The V gene end was trimmed by 6 bases and the J gene end by 1 base; junction bases not matched to a gene: 3. The DNA of the CDR3 is TGTGCCAGCAGCCCACAGGGGTCCTACGAGCAGTACTTC. Its protein product is CASSPQGSYEQYF.

The J gene is TRBJ2-1, the V gene TRBV7-2; TRBD2 agrees at 9 bases. Trimming cost V 1 base and J 4 bases; bases outside gene matches: 2. Germline CDR1 and CDR2: SGHTA and FQGNSA. The CDR3 runs 15 residues. Written as DNA, the CDR3 is TGTGCCAGCAGCTTAGGACTAGCGGAATACAATGAGCAGTTCTTC. Translation gives CASSLGLAEYNEQFF.

V usage is TRBV7-2 and J usage is TRBJ2-5; D might be TRBD2 (5 bases). The germline gives CDR1 SGHTA, CDR2 FQGNSA. V lost 5 bases and J lost 0, with 10 bases in between. CDR3 length equals 14 residues. CDR3 loop: CASSIMRDQETQYF. Here the CDR3 DNA reads TGTGCCAGCAGCATCATGAGGGACCAAGAGACCCAGTACTTC.

The rearrangement joins TRBV9 to TRBJ2-5; weak D call: TRBD2 (6 bases). V dropped 1 base and J dropped 1 base, with 8 bases sitting between them. CDR3 length: 14 amino acids. From germline, CDR1 is SGDLS and CDR2 YYNGEE. CDR3 residues: CASSVRGTQETQYF. In DNA form, the CDR3 reads TGTGCCAGCAGCGTACGGGGGACCCAAGAGACCCAGTACTTC.

V usage is TRBV11-2 and J usage is TRBJ1-2; D is unresolved. Trimming left V 1 base short and J 0 bases short, with 12 bases between. The CDR3 covers 16 residues. Per germline, CDR1 SGHAT and CDR2 FQNNGV. In DNA, the CDR3 is TGTGCCAGCAGCTTAGGTACGGGATCATCTAACTATGGCTACACCTTC. Residues: CASSLGTGSSNYGYTF.

CDR3 in DNA: TGTGCCAGCAGCTTCGGGGGGCCAAAAGATACGCAGTATTTT. It yields the protein CASSFGGPKDTQYF. The chain couples TRBV11-3 to TRBJ2-3; possibly TRBD2 for D (7 bases). The V and J ends lost 3 bases and 5 bases respectively, with 12 bases between them. CDR1 is SGHNT and CDR2 is YENEEA in the germline V gene. The CDR3 loop spans 14 amino acids.

This clone was observed once. This chain connects TRBV5-4 to TRBJ1-2; 9 positions agree with TRBD1. Trimming cost V 4 bases and J 7 bases; bases outside gene matches: 11. Germline V gene data show CDR1 as SGHNT and CDR2 as YYREEE (reference sequence). There are 15 residues in the CDR3. CDR3 amino acids: CASSLRTGVAVGYTF. CDR3 DNA: TGTGCCAGCAGCCTTCGGACAGGGGTAGCGGTTGGCTACACCTTC.

This chain uses TRBV10-3 with TRBJ1-2; TRBD1 matches 8 bases. The CDR3 has 13 residues. V shed 3 bases, J shed 8 bases, and the junction held 5 bases outside the gene matches. Germline CDR1 ENHRY, CDR2 SYGVKD. The CDR3: CAISESDRVGYTF. The DNA of the CDR3 is TGTGCCATCAGTGAATCGGACAGGGTGGGCTACACCTTC.

This clone was seen a single time. The chain is built from TRBV25-1 and TRBJ2-1; 8 bases line up with TRBD1. J lost 1 base, V lost 4 bases, and 3 bases had no gene match. Per the germline V gene, CDR1 is MGHDK and CDR2 is SYGVNS. CDR3 length: 15 residues. The CDR3 DNA is TGTGCCAGCAGTGCCTACAGGGGGTCCTACAATGAGCAGTTCTTC. It is translated as CASSAYRGSYNEQFF. Based on the CDR3 plus reference TRBV25-1 and TRBJ2-1, the full variable domain is EADIYQTPRYLVIGTGKKITLECSQTMGHDKMYWYQQDPGMELHLIHYSYGVNSTEKGDLSSESTVSRIRTEHFPLTLESARPSHTSQYLCASSAYRGSYNEQFFGPGTRLTVL.

The chain combines TRBV30 with TRBJ2-7, with TRBD2 as a possible D gene (5 bases). The germline V gene has CDR1 GTSNPN and CDR2 SVGIG (reference sequence). V was cut by 4 bases and J by 3 bases, with 10 bases left in between. The CDR3 contains 12 residues. CDR3 amino acids: CAWTSSYYEQYF. DNA of the CDR3: TGTGCCTGGACTAGCTCTTACTACGAGCAGTACTTC.

This chain connects TRBV6-2 or TRBV6-3 to TRBJ2-3; 9 nucleotides agree with TRBD1. Germline-derived CDR1 and CDR2 are MNHEY and SVGEGT. There are 15 residues in the CDR3. V was clipped by 4 bases and J by 3 bases; unmatched bases: 5. The CDR3 coding sequence is TGTGCCAGCAGTTGGGACAGGGTCCTGACAGATACGCAGTATTTT. Encoded protein: CASSWDRVLTDTQYF.

The chain carries TRBV28 and TRBJ2-5, with a possible D match to TRBD1 (6 bases). The CDR3 contains 13 residues. Germline V lookup: CDR1 MDHEN, CDR2 SYDVKM. Deletions cut 5 bases from V and 4 bases from J, with 11 bases between. Written as DNA, the CDR3 is TGTGCCAGCAGTGAAGGGGGTGGAGAGACCCAGTACTTC. This translates into CASSEGGGETQYF.

A note on this clone: Sequence at one end of the junction differs from germline and may be a read error. The chain recombines TRBV7-6 with TRBJ1-2, with a weak D call TRBD1 (5 bases). This CDR3 is 15 amino acids long. Germline assignment: CDR1 SGHVS and CDR2 FNYEAQ. The DNA of the CDR3 is TGTGCCAGCAGCCTAACTACCGGCAGGGACTACGGCTACACCTTC. Translation: CASSLTTGRDYGYTF.

The chain links TRBV5-4 to TRBJ2-7; a possible D gene is TRBD2 (5 bases). Germline values: CDR1 SGHNT, CDR2 YYREEE (reference sequence). The V and J ends lost 2 bases and 7 bases respectively, with 10 bases between them. The CDR3 runs 12 residues. Here the CDR3 DNA reads TGTGCCAGCAGCTTCTACCCGGGGGAGCAGTACTTC. It translates to CASSFYPGEQYF.

The chain combines TRBV7-2 with TRBJ2-1, with D perhaps TRBD1 (7 bases). Trimming cost V 8 bases and J 0 bases, with 14 bases left between them. Germline V gene sequence: CDR1 SGHTA, CDR2 FQGNSA. This CDR3 contains 15 residues. The DNA of the CDR3 is TGTGCCAGCGGAGGGGGCCCTGGCTCCTACAATGAGCAGTTCTTC. It is translated as CASGGGPGSYNEQFF.

In DNA, the CDR3 is TGTGCCACCAGTGATTTGGGGACCTGGGGGGGGAGCTCTGGAAACACCATATATTTT. Translated, it gives CATSDLGTWGGSSGNTIYF. The chain couples TRBV24-1 to TRBJ1-3; perhaps TRBD1 as D (5 bases). Germline CDR1 and CDR2: KGHDR and SFDVKD. With 0 bases removed from V and 0 bases from J, the gap between germline ends came to 17 bases. This CDR3 is 19 amino acids long.

The table lists this clone with a few counts. J is TRBJ2-2 and V is TRBV5-4; D unclear. V was shortened by 4 bases and J by 4 bases, with 8 bases between the two germline ends. Germline V gene data show CDR1 as SGHNT and CDR2 as YYREEE (reference sequence). The CDR3 is made up of 13 amino acids. The CDR3 coding sequence is TGTGCCAGCAGCCGGCCAGGCACCGGGGAGCTGTTTTTT. It is translated as CASSRPGTGELFF.

V and J are TRBV19 and TRBJ2-5; 8 bases line up with TRBD1. Trimming removed 4 bases from V and 7 bases from J; junction bases left unmatched: 8. The CDR3 consists of 14 residues. Germline lookup yields CDR1 LNHDA and CDR2 SQIVND (reference sequence). The CDR3 spells CASSNGGQEATQYF. The CDR3 bases are TGTGCCAGTAGTAACGGGGGACAGGAAGCGACCCAGTACTTC. The full variable domain, in which reference TRBV19 and TRBJ2-5 provide the parts outside the CDR3, is DGGITQSPKYLFRKEGQNVTLSCEQNLNHDAMYWYRQDPGQGLRLIYYSQIVNDFQKGDIAEGYSVSREKKESFPLTVTSAQKNPTAFYLCASSNGGQEATQYFGPGTRLLVL.

This clone has a handful of counts. The chain employs TRBV10-3 and TRBJ1-3; no definite D call. V was clipped by 6 bases and J by 1 base, with 16 bases between them. This CDR3 has 16 amino acids. Germline V gives CDR1 ENHRY, CDR2 SYGVKD. CDR3 region: CAIRTWELASGNTIYF. CDR3 coding DNA: TGTGCCATCAGGACCTGGGAGCTTGCTTCTGGAAACACCATATATTTT.

The rearrangement uses TRBV7-2 and TRBJ2-1, with D possibly being TRBD2 (6 bases). The CDR3 covers 14 residues. Germline-derived CDR1 and CDR2 are SGHTA and FQGNSA. Trimming took 8 bases from V and 2 from J, leaving 13 bases between them. CDR3 DNA: TGTGCCAGCGAGGGACTGACAGCCTACAATGAGCAGTTCTTC. Its protein product is CASEGLTAYNEQFF.

The V gene is TRBV30, the J gene TRBJ1-5, with a possible D match to TRBD1 (6 bases). Germline V gives CDR1 GTSNPN, CDR2 SVGIG (reference sequence). With 0 bases removed from V and 2 bases from J, the gap between germline ends came to 14 bases. The CDR3 has 16 residues. In DNA form, the CDR3 reads TGTGCCTGGAGTGTTGGGGGGGCTTGGGGCAATCAGCCCCAGCATTTT. It translates to CAWSVGGAWGNQPQHF.

J is TRBJ2-2 and V is TRBV19; D possibly corresponds to TRBD1 (6 bases). Germline values: CDR1 LNHDA, CDR2 SQIVND (reference sequence). The CDR3 sequence is 15 residues long. The V end was cut by 6 bases, the J end by 3 bases, with 14 bases between. This chain's CDR3 is CASSTTPGDTGELFF. CDR3 nucleotide sequence: TGTGCCAGTAGCACCACCCCAGGGGACACCGGGGAGCTGTTTTTT. Full variable domain (outside the CDR3, taken from reference TRBV19 and TRBJ2-2): DGGITQSPKYLFRKEGQNVTLSCEQNLNHDAMYWYRQDPGQGLRLIYYSQIVNDFQKGDIAEGYSVSREKKESFPLTVTSAQKNPTAFYLCASSTTPGDTGELFFGEGSRLTVL.

This clone was observed a few times. The J gene is TRBJ2-7, the V gene TRBV7-2; the D gene is possibly TRBD1 (6 bases). Trimming pared 1 base from V and 3 bases from J, leaving 10 bases between. CDR3 length: 14 amino acids. Germline V gene sequence: CDR1 SGHTA, CDR2 FQGNSA. CDR3 residues: CASSLGQGNYEQYF. As DNA, the CDR3 is TGTGCCAGCAGCTTAGGGCAGGGGAACTACGAGCAGTACTTC. The full variable domain, rest sourced from reference TRBV7-2 and TRBJ2-7, is GAGVSQSPSNKVTEKGKDVELRCDPISGHTALYWYRQSLGQGLEFLIYFQGNSAPDKSGLPSDRFSAERTGGSVSTLTIQRTQQEDSAVYLCASSLGQGNYEQYFGPGTRLTVT.

The V and J genes are TRBV20-1 and TRBJ2-1, with D uncertain. The V gene lost 6 bases and the J gene lost 4 bases, with 4 bases spanning the gap. The CDR3 contains 10 residues. The germline V gene encodes CDR1 DFQATT and CDR2 SNEGSKA (reference sequence). The CDR3 DNA reads TGCAGTGCCATGTACAATGAGCAGTTCTTC. Encoded protein: CSAMYNEQFF.